Sequencing of this T cell receptor (beta chain) was carried out in a study of cytomegalovirus exposure and HLA in healthy donors. The study ran its PCR with 60 Vbeta and 13 Jbeta primers. Authors' methods: Approximately 11 million shared chains were among 80 million or so unique TCR beta chains counted in a later analysis. Clones were read by immunoSEQ multiplex PCR, and TCRdb kept only the in-frame ones, dropping some. That table furnishes V, J and clone size, whereas the DNA furnished D and trimming. The sample has about 120,000 clones; approximately 83% are singletons. Study results and limitations: Some highly shared sequence variants likely arose as a pipeline artifact. As was reported, the HLA-A and HLA-B alleles of most subjects were accurately predicted from TCR beta sequences.

Per germline, CDR1 MDHEN and CDR2 SYDVKM. V gave up 5 bases and J gave up 2 bases; unmatched junction bases: 3. The CDR3 extends over 14 amino acids. Regarding donors, all were healthy bone marrow donors. Remarks on this clone: Antigen specificity is unknown.

This clonotype was obtained from a young woman in good health and CMV-seronegative. The chain carries TRBV28 and TRBJ2-1, with TRBD1 matching 7 bases. Material for sequencing was PBMCs. As DNA, the CDR3 is TGTGCCAGCAGTGAAGACAGGGCCTACAATGAGCAGTTCTTC. Translated: CASSEDRAYNEQFF.